Each of the 16 T cell receptor beta chains below was sequenced from the same sample in a study of T cell changes during pregnancy in multiple sclerosis. Profiled with immunoSEQ multiplex PCR; TCRdb holds only in-frame clones, not every one. Among about 32,000 clones listed, 91% were seen once. The source material was CD8+ T cells from peripheral blood mononuclear cells, sampled in the second trimester of pregnancy. The source of these receptors is a female donor in good health, enrolled as a control in a pregnancy study.

The chain couples TRBV7-9 to TRBJ2-5; tentative D call: TRBD1 (6 bases). The CDR3 runs 15 residues. Germline lookup yields CDR1 SEHNR and CDR2 FQNEAQ (reference sequence). Trimming cost V 6 bases and J 4 bases, with 18 bases left between them. The CDR3 DNA sequence: TGTGCCAGCAGTCTCTACAGGGAGTTGATAGAGACCCAGTACTTC. It codes for CASSLYRELIETQYF.

The chain carries TRBV6-6 and TRBJ1-1; 9 bases line up with TRBD1. CDR1 is MNHNY, CDR2 SVGAGI, per germline (reference sequence). V trimming: 8 bases; J trimming: 5 bases; junction bases outside the gene matches: 6. The CDR3 totals 13 residues. This CDR3 is CASGTGGFTEAFF. In nucleotides, the CDR3 is TGTGCCAGCGGTACAGGGGGCTTTACTGAAGCTTTCTTT.

V is TRBV4-3 and J is TRBJ2-3, with 8 bases lining up with TRBD2. Germline V gene data show CDR1 as LGHNA and CDR2 as YSLEER. V lost 4 bases to trimming and J lost 4 bases; unmatched junction nucleotides: 7. CDR3 size: 15 residues. The CDR3 nucleotides are TGCGCCAGCAGCCCCGGGGGGGCCGGCGCAGATACGCAGTATTTT. Its translation: CASSPGGAGADTQYF.

The chain couples TRBV2 to TRBJ1-5; 8 bases map to TRBD1. The germline V gene has CDR1 SNHLY and CDR2 FYNNEI. The CDR3 is made up of 16 amino acids. Losses at the gene ends were 7 bases for V and 3 bases for J; bases not matched to a gene: 11. The CDR3 DNA follows: TGTGCCAGCACCCCAGGGGGCAGGTCGTTCAATCAGCCCCAGCATTTT. This encodes CASTPGGRSFNQPQHF.

J is TRBJ1-4 and V is TRBV7-5; TRBD1 is taken as the D call from the table, unchecked against the DNA. TRBV7-5 is flagged as a pseudogene. This CDR3 has 19 amino acids. CDR3 amino acids: CARSSYYEYQTGAGEKLFF. DNA for the CDR3: TGTGCCAGAAGCTCATATTACGAATATCAGACAGGGGCGGGGGAAAAACTGTTTTTT.

The V and J genes are TRBV27 and TRBJ1-1; possible D gene TRBD1, 6 bases. V was shortened by 6 bases and J by 3 bases, with 8 bases between the two germline ends. CDR1 MNHEY and CDR2 SMNVEV come from the germline V gene (reference sequence). This CDR3 has 12 amino acids. As DNA, the CDR3 is TGTGCCAGCAGCCCAGGGGACACTGAAGCTTTCTTT. Protein sequence: CASSPGDTEAFF.

The CDR3 sequence: CASSGAGLVNGYTF. CDR3 in DNA: TGTGCCAGCAGCGGGGCAGGGCTGGTCAATGGCTACACCTTC. The chain has TRBV9 and TRBJ1-2, with D possibly matching TRBD1 (5 bases). CDR3 length equals 14 residues. Germline V gene data show CDR1 as SGDLS and CDR2 as YYNGEE. The V and J ends lost 3 bases and 6 bases respectively, with 15 bases between them.

This chain links TRBV6-4 with TRBJ2-2; TRBD2 is a possible D gene (6 bases). CDR1 is MRHNA and CDR2 is SNTAGT in the germline V gene. V gave up 6 bases and J gave up 4 bases, with 12 bases separating them. The CDR3 consists of 14 residues. DNA of the CDR3: TGTGCCAGCAGCCCGGGAGCCTTCACCGGGGAGCTGTTTTTT. It is translated as CASSPGAFTGELFF.

The chain joins TRBV6-1 to TRBJ2-7; 8 bases are a match to TRBD1. Germline CDR1 MNHNS, CDR2 SASEGT. V dropped 5 bases and J dropped 2; count of bases not matched to a gene: 5. The CDR3 is 14 residues long. The CDR3 nucleotides read TGTGCCAGCAGTTTACAGGGGGATACCTACGAGCAGTACTTC. This gives the protein CASSLQGDTYEQYF.

The CDR3 region is CASSGSQGRNTEAFF. CDR3 nucleotide sequence: TGTGCCAGCAGCGGATCACAGGGGAGGAACACTGAAGCTTTCTTT. The chain uses TRBV9 and TRBJ1-1, with 7 positions matching TRBD1. This CDR3 is built from 15 residues. Trimming took 3 bases from V and 1 from J; bases not matched to a gene: 6. Per the germline V gene, CDR1 is SGDLS and CDR2 is YYNGEE.

J is TRBJ2-3 and V is TRBV11-1, with 10 bases identical to TRBD2. This CDR3 is 16 amino acids long. Germline V lookup: CDR1 SGHAT, CDR2 FQDESV (reference sequence). Trimming cost V 0 bases and J 5 bases; bases outside gene matches: 5. DNA of the CDR3: TGTGCCAGCAGCTTAGCTAGCGGGGGGCGAGTAGATACGCAGTATTTT. Translation: CASSLASGGRVDTQYF.

Only one count was recorded for this clone. V is TRBV5-1 and J is TRBJ1-1; TRBD1 aligns across 7 bases. The junction had 2 bases not matched to a gene; V was cut back by 0 bases and J by 6 bases. Germline assignment: CDR1 SGHRS and CDR2 YFSETQ. This CDR3 has 13 amino acids. Here the CDR3 reads CASSLEGAAEAFF. The CDR3 coding sequence is TGCGCCAGCAGCTTGGAGGGGGCGGCTGAAGCTTTCTTT.

V gene TRBV19 combines with J gene TRBJ1-1; 10 positions match TRBD1. V was clipped by 9 bases and J by 0 bases; unmatched bases: 7. The germline CDR1 and CDR2 sequences are LNHDA and SQIVND (reference sequence). The CDR3 loop spans 15 amino acids. The CDR3 bases are TGTGCCAGCGGTGACAGGGGGCCGATGAACACTGAAGCTTTCTTT. Its translation: CASGDRGPMNTEAFF. Full variable domain (outside the CDR3, taken from reference TRBV19 and TRBJ1-1): DGGITQSPKYLFRKEGQNVTLSCEQNLNHDAMYWYRQDPGQGLRLIYYSQIVNDFQKGDIAEGYSVSREKKESFPLTVTSAQKNPTAFYLCASGDRGPMNTEAFFGQGTRLTVV.

The gene calls are TRBV5-4 and TRBJ2-7; 7 nucleotides agree with TRBD1. The CDR3 sequence is 16 residues long. V shed 2 bases and J 3 bases; nucleotides not matched to a gene: 11. CDR1 and CDR2 (germline): SGHNT, YYREEE (reference sequence). The CDR3 loop reads CASSFPGQRTVYEQYF. The CDR3 DNA reads as TGTGCCAGCAGCTTTCCGGGACAGCGAACAGTCTACGAGCAGTACTTC.

The chain links TRBV5-6 to TRBJ1-2, with D tentatively TRBD1 (6 bases). Germline V gene sequence: CDR1 SGHDT, CDR2 YYEEEE. The V gene lost 3 bases and the J gene lost 6 bases, with 18 bases spanning the gap. The CDR3 sequence is 15 residues long. The CDR3 DNA is TGTGCCAGCAGCTATCAACAGGGCCAGGTTCATGGCTACACCTTC. Protein product: CASSYQQGQVHGYTF.

The rearrangement uses TRBV27 and TRBJ2-7; 7 bases map to TRBD1. Germline-derived CDR1 and CDR2 are MNHEY and SMNVEV (reference sequence). This CDR3 has 15 residues. V shed 2 bases and J 3 bases; nucleotides not matched to a gene: 7. The CDR3 region is CASSLHQGVHYEQYF. In DNA, the CDR3 is TGTGCCAGCAGTTTACACCAGGGGGTTCACTACGAGCAGTACTTC.